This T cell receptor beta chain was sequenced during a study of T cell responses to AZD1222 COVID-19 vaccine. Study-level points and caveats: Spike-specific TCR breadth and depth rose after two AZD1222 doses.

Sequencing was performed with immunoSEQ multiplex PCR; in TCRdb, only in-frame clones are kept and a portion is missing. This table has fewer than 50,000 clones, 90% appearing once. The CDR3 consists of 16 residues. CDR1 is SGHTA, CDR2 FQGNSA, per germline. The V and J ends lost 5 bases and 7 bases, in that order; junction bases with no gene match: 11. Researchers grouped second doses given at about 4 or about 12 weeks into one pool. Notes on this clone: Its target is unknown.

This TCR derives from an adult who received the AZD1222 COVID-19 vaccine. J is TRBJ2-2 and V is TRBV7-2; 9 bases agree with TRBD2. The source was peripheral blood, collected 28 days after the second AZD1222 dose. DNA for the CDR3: TGTGCCAGCAGCCCACTGTGGAGCGGGGGGAGCGGGGAGCTGTTTTTT. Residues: CASSPLWSGGSGELFF. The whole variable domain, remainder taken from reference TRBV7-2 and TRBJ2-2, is GAGVSQSPSNKVTEKGKDVELRCDPISGHTALYWYRQSLGQGLEFLIYFQGNSAPDKSGLPSDRFSAERTGGSVSTLTIQRTQQEDSAVYLCASSPLWSGGSGELFFGEGSRLTVL.